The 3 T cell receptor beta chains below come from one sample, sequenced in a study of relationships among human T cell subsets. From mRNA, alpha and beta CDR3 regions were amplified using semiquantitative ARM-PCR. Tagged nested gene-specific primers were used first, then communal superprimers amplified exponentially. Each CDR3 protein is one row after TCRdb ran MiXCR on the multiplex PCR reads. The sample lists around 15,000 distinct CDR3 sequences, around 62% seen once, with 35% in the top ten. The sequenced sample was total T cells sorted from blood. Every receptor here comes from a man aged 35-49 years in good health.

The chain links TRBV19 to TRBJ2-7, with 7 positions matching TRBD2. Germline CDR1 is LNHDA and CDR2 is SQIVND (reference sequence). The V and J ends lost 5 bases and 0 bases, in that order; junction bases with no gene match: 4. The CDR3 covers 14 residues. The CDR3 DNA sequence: TGTGCCAGTAGTGTGAGCGGGGCCTCCTACGAGCAGTACTTC. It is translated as CASSVSGASYEQYF. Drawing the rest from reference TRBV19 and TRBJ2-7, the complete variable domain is DGGITQSPKYLFRKEGQNVTLSCEQNLNHDAMYWYRQDPGQGLRLIYYSQIVNDFQKGDIAEGYSVSREKKESFPLTVTSAQKNPTAFYLCASSVSGASYEQYFGPGTRLTVT.

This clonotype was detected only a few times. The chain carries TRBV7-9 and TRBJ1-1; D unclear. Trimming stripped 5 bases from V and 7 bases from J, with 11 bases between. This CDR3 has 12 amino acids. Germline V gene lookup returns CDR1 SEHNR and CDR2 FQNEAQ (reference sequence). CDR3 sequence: CASSPLDVEAFF. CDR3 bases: TGTGCCAGCAGCCCCCTCGATGTTGAAGCTTTCTTT.

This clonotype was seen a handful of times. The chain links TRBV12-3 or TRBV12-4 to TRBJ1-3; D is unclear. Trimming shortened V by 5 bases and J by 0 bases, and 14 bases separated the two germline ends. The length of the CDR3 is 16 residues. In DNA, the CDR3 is TGTGCCAGCAGTCCGCGGACTCTCGTCTCTGGAAACACCATATATTTT. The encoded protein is CASSPRTLVSGNTIYF.